This entry lists 16 T cell receptor beta chains sequenced from one sample in a study of blood T cell repertoires in COVID-19. TCRdb's table, derived via immunoSEQ multiplex PCR, lists solely in-frame clones and lacks some. The table has around 67,000 clones, 82% seen once; the top ten hold around 16%. Sequencing was done on a sample of peripheral blood. The receptors derive from a man older than 75 with active COVID-19.

Only a few counts were recorded for this clone. The chain carries TRBV4-1 and TRBJ2-7; 7 positions match TRBD1. The CDR3 contains 15 residues. Trimming took 1 base from V and 3 from J; bases not matched to a gene: 6. The germline CDR1 and CDR2 sequences are MGHRA and YSYEKL. This chain's CDR3 is CASSQVTGDYYEQYF. DNA of the CDR3: TGCGCCAGCAGCCAAGTCACAGGGGATTACTACGAGCAGTACTTC.

The chain has TRBV6-5 and TRBJ2-2; 10 nucleotides line up with TRBD2. With V trimmed by 9 bases and J by 2 bases, 6 bases remained unmatched. Per germline, CDR1 MNHEY and CDR2 SVGAGI. This CDR3 spans 15 amino acids. Written as DNA, the CDR3 is TGTGCCAGTATCGGACTAGCGGAAAACACCGGGGAGCTGTTTTTT. Amino acids: CASIGLAENTGELFF.

On this clone itself: The junction shows a germline mismatch at one end, possibly a read error. V usage is TRBV7-7 and J usage is TRBJ2-5; 8 nucleotides line up with TRBD2. Germline loops: CDR1 SSHAT, CDR2 FNYEAQ (reference sequence). The CDR3 totals 15 residues. The DNA of the CDR3 is TGTGCTAGCAGCTTATTAGGTCTAGCGGGTGAGACCCAGTACTTC. Its translation is CASSLLGLAGETQYF.

The gene calls are TRBV11-2 and TRBJ2-7; D perhaps matches TRBD1 (5 bases). V was cut by 6 bases and J by 0 bases, with 9 bases left in between. Germline V gene lookup returns CDR1 SGHAT and CDR2 FQNNGV. This CDR3 is 13 amino acids long. This CDR3 reads CASRQDSSYEQYF. The CDR3 DNA is TGTGCCAGCAGACAGGATTCCTCCTACGAGCAGTACTTC.

V and J are TRBV10-1 and TRBJ2-1; weak D call: TRBD2 (5 bases). CDR3 length: 12 residues. Trimming removed 6 bases at V and 7 bases at J, with 10 bases between. Germline assignment: CDR1 WNHNN and CDR2 SYGVQD (reference sequence). The CDR3 spells CASRASGNEQFF. In DNA form, the CDR3 reads TGCGCCAGCAGAGCCTCGGGGAATGAGCAGTTCTTC.

V is TRBV7-9 and J is TRBJ1-5; D is uncertain. The V end was cut by 2 bases, the J end by 5 bases, with 7 bases between. Per the germline V gene, CDR1 is SEHNR and CDR2 is FQNEAQ (reference sequence). The CDR3 extends over 13 amino acids. CDR3: CASSLNTDQPQHF. For the CDR3, the DNA is TGTGCCAGCAGCTTAAACACCGATCAGCCCCAGCATTTT.

This clone was counted only a few times. The genes are TRBV6-2 or TRBV6-3 and TRBJ1-5, with a weak D call TRBD1 (5 bases). The CDR3 loop spans 14 amino acids. Germline V gives CDR1 MNHEY, CDR2 SVGEGT. Trimming stripped 6 bases from V and 6 bases from J, with 15 bases between. The CDR3: CASSFGTAGQPQHF. The CDR3 DNA reads TGTGCCAGCAGCTTCGGGACTGCAGGTCAGCCCCAGCATTTT.

The genes are TRBV27 and TRBJ2-1; TRBD1 agrees at 8 bases. The CDR3 is 14 amino acids. Trimming at V came to 9 bases and at J to 10 bases, leaving 14 bases not matched to a gene. CDR1 and CDR2 from the germline V gene are MNHEY and SMNVEV (reference sequence). Here the CDR3 reads CASFGQGYFNEQFF. The DNA of the CDR3 is TGTGCCAGTTTCGGACAGGGTTACTTTAACGAGCAGTTCTTC.

The chain couples TRBV3-1 (or the pseudogene TRBV3-2) to TRBJ2-1; D possibly corresponds to TRBD2 (5 bases). The germline V and J ends were trimmed by 4 bases and 7 bases, with 11 bases remaining between them. The CDR3 sequence is 13 residues long. The V gene's germline CDR1 is LGHDT and CDR2 YNNKEL (reference sequence). The CDR3: CASSPAGRNEQFF. In nucleotides, the CDR3 is TGTGCCAGCAGCCCGGCGGGTAGGAATGAGCAGTTCTTC.

The CDR3: CASSSGGLAGATKNIQYF. The CDR3 DNA is TGTGCCAGCAGCTCAGGCGGACTAGCGGGAGCAACCAAAAACATTCAGTACTTC. The rearrangement uses TRBV5-4 and TRBJ2-4; 13 nucleotides match TRBD2. The CDR3 is 18 amino acids. V was pared by 3 bases and J by 2 bases, with 8 bases of the junction left unmatched. Germline V gives CDR1 SGHNT, CDR2 YYREEE (reference sequence). Supplemented by reference TRBV5-4 and TRBJ2-4, the full variable domain reads ETGVTQSPTHLIKTRGQQVTLRCSSQSGHNTVSWYQQALGQGPQFIFQYYREEENGRGNFPPRFSGLQFPNYSSELNVNALELDDSALYLCASSSGGLAGATKNIQYFGAGTRLSVL.

The chain joins TRBV24-1 to TRBJ2-1, with 11 bases matching TRBD2. CDR3 length equals 16 residues. V gave up 9 bases and J gave up 0 bases; unmatched junction bases: 6. Germline V lookup: CDR1 KGHDR, CDR2 SFDVKD. CDR3 DNA sequence: TGTGCCACCGCAGTTACTAGCGGGAGCTCCTACAATGAGCAGTTCTTC. It codes for CATAVTSGSSYNEQFF.

The chain employs TRBV30 and TRBJ1-1; a weak D match, TRBD1 (6 bases). Germline assignment: CDR1 GTSNPN and CDR2 SVGIG (reference sequence). This CDR3 spans 13 amino acids. V lost 2 bases and J lost 4, with 11 bases in between. CDR3 sequence: CAWSSQGFTEAFF. CDR3 nucleotides: TGTGCCTGGAGTTCACAGGGTTTCACTGAAGCTTTCTTT.

The table lists this clone with a few counts. CDR3 protein: CASSQGGYNEQFF. In DNA, the CDR3 is TGTGCCAGCAGCCAAGGAGGGTACAATGAGCAGTTCTTC. This chain connects TRBV14 to TRBJ2-1; D possibly corresponds to TRBD2 (5 bases). The V end lost 1 base, the J end lost 4 bases, and 5 bases lay between the germline ends. Germline V gene lookup returns CDR1 SGHDN and CDR2 FVKESK. The CDR3 runs 13 residues.

The J gene is TRBJ2-1, the V gene TRBV3-1 (or the pseudogene TRBV3-2), with a weak D call TRBD2 (5 bases). This CDR3 has 16 residues. CDR1 and CDR2 from the germline V gene are LGHDT and YNNKEL (reference sequence). Between the trimmed V and J ends, which lost 4 bases and 0 bases, there was a span of 13 bases. CDR3 amino acids: CASSLVSGSSYNEQFF. CDR3 sequence (DNA): TGTGCCAGCAGCCTAGTTTCGGGGAGCTCCTACAATGAGCAGTTCTTC.

This chain joins TRBV5-1 and TRBJ1-3; no clear D gene. The V end lost 0 bases, the J end lost 1 base, and 8 bases lay between the germline ends. This CDR3 contains 15 residues. CDR1 and CDR2 from the germline V gene are SGHRS and YFSETQ. The CDR3: CASSLDRVSGNTIYF. As DNA, the CDR3 is TGCGCCAGCAGCTTGGACCGAGTTTCTGGAAACACCATATATTTT.

This clone was observed a single time. The gene calls are TRBV5-3 and TRBJ2-4; the D gene is possibly TRBD2 (7 bases). TRBV5-3 is flagged as an ORF with uncertain function. This CDR3 region has 19 residues. The V and J ends lost 0 bases and 0 bases respectively, with 19 bases between them. CDR3 loop: CARSLGGLAEILAKNIQYF. The CDR3 DNA is TGTGCCAGAAGCTTGGGGGGGCTAGCGGAAATACTAGCCAAAAACATTCAGTACTTC.